The T cell receptor (beta chain) under discussion was sequenced for a study of response to subunit inactivated influenza vaccine. The CDR3 contains 15 residues. V lost 0 bases, J lost 1 base, and 10 bases lay in between. TCRdb reprocessed the RT-PCR reads via MiXCR and lists one record per CDR3 protein. Of roughly 700,000 distinct CDR3 sequences listed, about 15% are singletons. This clonotype was seen ten or more times. Its antigen remains unidentified. Study conclusions and caveats: After each seasonal influenza vaccination, few new T cells are recruited, the authors suggested.

Sequences were derived from PBMCs from blood, sampled approximately 15 days before vaccination. The chain carries TRBV12-3 or TRBV12-4 and TRBJ2-7, with D perhaps matching TRBD2 (5 bases). The clonotype comes from a man aged 45-65 years who received an inactivated influenza vaccine. Here the CDR3 DNA reads TGTGCCAGCAGTTTAGCGCTCCCGGGGTCCTACGAGCAGTACTTC. This encodes CASSLALPGSYEQYF.